Below, one T cell receptor beta chain is given with its context. The antigen is not known. Primers for the PCR totalled 60 Vbeta and 13 Jbeta. Assay used: immunoSEQ multiplex PCR; TCRdb lists only in-frame clones, some missing. Here the sample spans 150,000 or so clones, 73% being singletons. These data are taken from a study of cytomegalovirus exposure and HLA in healthy donors. CDR3 length: 13 amino acids. V gave up 6 bases and J gave up 0 bases, with 11 bases separating them. CDR1 is GTSNPN, CDR2 SVGIG, per germline (reference sequence). Points from the study as a whole: Most sequenced TCRs were rare (though some public TCRs occurred in many donors). Earlier analysis looked at TCR beta V segments, and most were productive about 90% or about 30% of the time. Clonal expansion, a later analysis showed, was greater in HLA-associated TCR beta chains than in equally common others.

This TCR was recovered from a woman under 30 in good health and CMV-seronegative. Sequences were obtained from PBMCs. The chain recombines TRBV30 with TRBJ1-2; tentatively, D is TRBD1 (6 bases). CDR3 protein: CACPRTANYGYTF. The CDR3 DNA follows: TGTGCCTGTCCTCGGACAGCTAACTATGGCTACACCTTC.